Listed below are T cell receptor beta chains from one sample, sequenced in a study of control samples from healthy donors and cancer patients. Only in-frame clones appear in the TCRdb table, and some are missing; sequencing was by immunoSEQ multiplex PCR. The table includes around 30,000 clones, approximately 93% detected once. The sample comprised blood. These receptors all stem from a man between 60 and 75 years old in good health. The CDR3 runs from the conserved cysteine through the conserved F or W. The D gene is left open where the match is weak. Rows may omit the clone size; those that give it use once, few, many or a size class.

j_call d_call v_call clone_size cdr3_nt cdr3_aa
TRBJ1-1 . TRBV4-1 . TGCGCCAGCAGCCAACGGGGCACTGAAGCTTTCTTT CASSQRGTEAFF
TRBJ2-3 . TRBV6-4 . TGTGCCAGCAGTAAAGAGCACACAGATACGCAGTATTTT CASSKEHTDTQYF
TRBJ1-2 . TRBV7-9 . TGTGCCAGCAGCTTAGGGGGGGCTGGCTATGGCTACACCTTC CASSLGGAGYGYTF
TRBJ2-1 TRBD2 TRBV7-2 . TGTGCCAGCAGCCAGGGACTAGCCAACTACAATGAGCAGTTCTTC CASSQGLANYNEQFF
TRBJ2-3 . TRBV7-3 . TGTGCCAGCAGCTTTCGGAGTGGAGCCTCGGATACGCAGTATTTT CASSFRSGASDTQYF
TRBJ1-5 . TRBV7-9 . TGTGCCAGCAGCTTATATGGCAATCAGCCCCAGCATTTT CASSLYGNQPQHF
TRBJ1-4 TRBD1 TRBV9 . TGTGCCAGCAGCCTAGGACAGGGAAATGAAAAACTGTTTTTT CASSLGQGNEKLFF
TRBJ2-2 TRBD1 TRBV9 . TGTGCCAGCAGCAGAGGACAGGTAACCGGGGAGCTGTTTTTT CASSRGQVTGELFF
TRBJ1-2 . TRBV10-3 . TGTGCCATCAGTGAGAAAGACAGAGCCTATGGCTACACCTTC CAISEKDRAYGYTF
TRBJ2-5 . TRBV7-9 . TGTGCCAGCAGTCTACGGGGGCATGGCCAAGAGACCCAGTACTTC CASSLRGHGQETQYF
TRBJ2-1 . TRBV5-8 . TGTGCCAGCAGCCCTCTCGGGGTGGGGGCGATGGATGAGCAGTTCTTC CASSPLGVGAMDEQFF
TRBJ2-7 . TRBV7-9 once TGTGCCAGCAGCCCCCCCGAGTTCCCCTACGAGCAGTACTTC CASSPPEFPYEQYF
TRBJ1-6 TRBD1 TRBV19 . TGTGCCAGTAGTATTCGGGACAGGAAGATTGAGTCCCTCCACTTT CASSIRDRKIESLHF
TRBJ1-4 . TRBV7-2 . TGTGCCAGCAGCTTAGGAGGCCCGACAAGAGAAAAACTGTTTTTT CASSLGGPTREKLFF
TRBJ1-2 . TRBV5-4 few TGTGCCAGCAGCTCGCAGGGGAGGCGCGGCTATGGCTACACCTTC CASSSQGRRGYGYTF
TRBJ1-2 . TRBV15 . TGTGCCACCAGCTCCGGGACTTCAAGCCATGGCTACACCTTC CATSSGTSSHGYTF
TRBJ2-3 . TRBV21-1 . TGTGCCAGCAGCACGAGGGGCTGGCAGAGAAGCACAGATACGCAGTATTTT CASSTRGWQRSTDTQYF
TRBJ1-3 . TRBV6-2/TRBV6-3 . TGTGCCAGCAGTTACTCCGGGGGAAACACCATATATTTT CASSYSGGNTIYF
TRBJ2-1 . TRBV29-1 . TGCAGCGTTGATCTACCCGGGGGCTACAATGAGCAGTTCTTC CSVDLPGGYNEQFF
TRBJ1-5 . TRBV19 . TGTGCCAGTAGTATCGGAACAGGGCATAGCAATCAGCCCCAGCATTTT CASSIGTGHSNQPQHF
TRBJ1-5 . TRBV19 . TGTGCCAGTAGTATAGGGACATCAATTAGCAATCAGCCCCAGCATTTT CASSIGTSISNQPQHF
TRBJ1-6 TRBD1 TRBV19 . TGTGCCAGTAGTTCCGATAAACAGGGGAGTTCACCCCTCCACTTT CASSSDKQGSSPLHF
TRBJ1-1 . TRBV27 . TGTGCCAGCAGACCAGGGCCCACGAACACTGAAGCTTTCTTT CASRPGPTNTEAFF
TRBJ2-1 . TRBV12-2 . TGTGCAAGTCGCTTAGTATCGGCGGGGGGATACTACAATGAGCAGTTCTTC CASRLVSAGGYYNEQFF
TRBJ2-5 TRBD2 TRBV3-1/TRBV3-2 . TGTGCCAGCAGCCAAGGTAGCGGGAGAAGCCAAGAGACCCAGTACTTC CASSQGSGRSQETQYF
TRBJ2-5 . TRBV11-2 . TGTGCCAGCAGCTTAGATCCCCGGGACCAAGAGACCCAGTACTTC CASSLDPRDQETQYF
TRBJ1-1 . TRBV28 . TGTGCCAGCAGTTCCCAGCGAAACACTGAAGCTTTCTTT CASSSQRNTEAFF
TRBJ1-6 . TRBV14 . TGTGCCAGCAGCCAAGTTCAGAGCTCCTATAATTCACCCCTCCACTTT CASSQVQSSYNSPLHF
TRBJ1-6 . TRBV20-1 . TGCAGTGCCCCCTTAGGGTCACCCCTCCACTTT CSAPLGSPLHF
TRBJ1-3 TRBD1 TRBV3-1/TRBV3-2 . TGTGCCAGCAGCCAAGATGGGACAGGGGGAAACACCATATATTTT CASSQDGTGGNTIYF
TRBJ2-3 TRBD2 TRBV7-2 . TGTGCCAGCAGCTTAAATAGCGGGGGCACAGATACGCAGTATTTT CASSLNSGGTDTQYF
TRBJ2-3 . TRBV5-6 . TGTGCCAGCCATCTGGGGCCTTTGGATCGAGATACGCAGTATTTT CASHLGPLDRDTQYF
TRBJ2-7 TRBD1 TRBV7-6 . TGTGCCAGCATTCGGGCGGGACAGGGGGCCCGCGAGCAGTACTTC CASIRAGQGAREQYF
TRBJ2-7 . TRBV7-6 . TGTGCCAGCAGCTCCAATCGGGACAACTCCTACGAGCAGTACTTC CASSSNRDNSYEQYF
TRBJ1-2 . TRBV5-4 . TGTGCCAGCAGCTTTGGCGGAGTAGCTAACTATGGCTACACCTTC CASSFGGVANYGYTF
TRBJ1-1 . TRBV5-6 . TGTGCCAGCAGCTTGGTAAACACCCCCGGCACTGAAGCTTTCTTT CASSLVNTPGTEAFF
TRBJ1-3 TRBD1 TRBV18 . TGTGCCAGCTCGAGCGACAGGGACTCTGGAAACACCATATATTTT CASSSDRDSGNTIYF
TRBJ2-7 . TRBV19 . TGTGCCAGTAGTATAGGCAGGGGCGCCTACGAGCAGTACTTC CASSIGRGAYEQYF
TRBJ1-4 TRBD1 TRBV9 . TGTGCCAGCAGCGTAGACGGGGGACAGCATAATGAAAAACTGTTTTTT CASSVDGGQHNEKLFF
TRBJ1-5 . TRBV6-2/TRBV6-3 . TGTGCCAGCAGTTCCCAGGTTTATAGCAATCAGCCCCAGCATTTT CASSSQVYSNQPQHF
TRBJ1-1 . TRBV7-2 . TGTGCCAGCAGCTTTGCAGGGTTGAACACTGAAGCTTTCTTT CASSFAGLNTEAFF
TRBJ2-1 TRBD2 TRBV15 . TGTGCCACCAGCGGCACTAGCGGGGGGAATGAGCAGTTCTTC CATSGTSGGNEQFF
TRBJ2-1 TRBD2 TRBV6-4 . TGTGCCAGCAGCGTGGGACTAGCGGGGACTGAGCAGTTCTTC CASSVGLAGTEQFF
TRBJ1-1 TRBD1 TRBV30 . TGTGCCTGGAGGGGGACAGGGGTGAACACTGAAGCTTTCTTT CAWRGTGVNTEAFF
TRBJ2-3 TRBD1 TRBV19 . TGTGCCAGTAGTAGGGACAGGGGTGCCACAGATACGCAGTATTTT CASSRDRGATDTQYF
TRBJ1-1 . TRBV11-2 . TGTGCCATCCAGCCCCGGGGGGCCACTGAAGCTTTCTTT CAIQPRGATEAFF
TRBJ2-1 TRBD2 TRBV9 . TGTGCCAGCAGCCCGGGGGGGAGCTACAATGAGCAGTTCTTC CASSPGGSYNEQFF
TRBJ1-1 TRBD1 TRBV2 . TGTGCCAGCAGTGAATACGGGACAGGGTCTTATAGGACTGAAGCTTTCTTT CASSEYGTGSYRTEAFF
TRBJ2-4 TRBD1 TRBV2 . TGTGCCAGCAGTGTACAGGGGAACATTCAGTACTTC CASSVQGNIQYF
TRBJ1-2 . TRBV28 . TGTGCCAGCAGGGGAGGACAGCTCTCTAACTATGGCTACACCTTC CASRGGQLSNYGYTF
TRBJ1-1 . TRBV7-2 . TGTGCCAGCAGCTCTCAGGGATGGGGCACTGAAGCTTTCTTT CASSSQGWGTEAFF
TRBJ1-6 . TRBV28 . TGTGCCACCATAGACGGATCCTATAATTCACCCCTCCACTTT CATIDGSYNSPLHF
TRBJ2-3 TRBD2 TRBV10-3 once TGTGCCATCAGTGCTCAGCGGGGGGGCACAGATACGCAGTATTTT CAISAQRGGTDTQYF
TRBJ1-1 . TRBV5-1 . TGCGCCAGCAGCGGAAAACAGAGTCTCACTGAAGCTTTCTTT CASSGKQSLTEAFF